This T cell receptor (beta chain) was observed in a study of shared T cell receptors in the human thymus (dated by TCRdb to 2020 to 2023). Study-level background: The study examined how self-reactive, shared T-cell receptor alpha chains are generated in the human thymus.

A word on this clone: The specificity of this receptor is unknown. No per-base quality is available; no much larger clone lies one base away.

The library was produced with the immunoSEQ multiplex PCR assay. TCRdb provides this immuneACCESS table in a form limited to in-frame rearrangements. Some clones are lacking; in checked studies, under half of them reflect an unresolved V gene, and why the rest are absent is not known. In all, the sample holds 500,000 to 750,000 clones, and approximately 88% of those were seen once. 0.0095% to 0.013% of the sample lies in the top ten. The CDR3 holds 13 amino acids from the cysteine to the phenylalanine. The sequence is cut down to CDR3 DNA, 39 bases in frame from base 1. According to the germline V gene, CDR1 reads SGHDN and CDR2 reads FVKESK. V loses 4 bases of germline sequence and J loses 13 bases, and the interval between the two ends is 17 bases. The same data also went into a second study, on human thymus T cells. As the second paper documents: The donors were immunologically healthy infants in Finland who had open corrective cardiac surgery for congenital heart defects. Thymus tissue was collected as surgical resects that were removed during corrective cardiac surgery. V and J gene segment usage appeared biased in both thymic and peripheral blood repertoires. According to the related research, thymic TCR repertoires were highly overlapping among unrelated individuals. The study characterized TCR alpha and beta repertoires from about 8 infant thymus samples and a few related peripheral blood samples. Donor ages ranging from roughly 6 to 244 days were recorded, and more than five male and a couple of female infants were included in the cohort. Thymocytes were mechanically released from the tissue and were stored as pellets of 10-30 million cells at -70 degrees C. A QIAsymphony instrument was used to extract genomic DNA from the frozen cell pellets. The immunoSEQ multiplex PCR assay was used to amplify the TCRB and TCRAD loci from a standardized quantity of quality-controlled genomic DNA. Amplicons spanned the V(D)J region at a length sufficient to cover the CDR3 and identify V and J genes. Through the commercial immunoSEQ service, the amplicons were sequenced on an Illumina platform. Primer bias and sequencing errors were corrected using previously described methods, and TCRAD and TCRB definitions followed the IMGT database. Repertoires were analysed with immunoSEQ Analyzer 3.0 and VDJTools, covering basic statistics, V/J segment usage, diversity estimates, rarefaction and pairwise overlap. To estimate diversity, the Chao1, ChaoE, Efron-Thisted, Shannon and inverse Simpson indices were applied, and diversity was also estimated on datasets down-sampled to the smallest sample. Repertoire overlap used strict matching of CDR3 nucleotide sequence, V gene and J gene, with Jaccard-based multidimensional scaling clustering. On average, thymus samples gave 800,000 or so unique TCRB clonotypes, whereas blood samples gave around 80,000.

The rearrangement combines TRBV14 with TRBJ2-1; 5 matching bases give a weak D call of TRBD1. The source is a boy younger than two with a congenital heart defect. Donor details come from another sample of the same person, matched by shared clones. Source material: thymocytes. CDR3 reads: CASSPTATYPQFF. The DNA sequence is TGTGCCAGCAGCCCGACAGCGACGTACCCTCAGTTCTTC.